The 4 T cell receptor beta chains below come from one sample, sequenced in a study of T cell repertoires in cytomegalovirus infection. One entry per CDR3 protein results from TCRdb running MiXCR on the reads. The table has about 310,000 distinct CDR3 sequences, around 10% seen once. Sequences were obtained from PBMCs. These receptors originate from a human donor in good health (CMV status not recorded). Some clones in this sample may be carry-over from other donors' samples.

Details on this clonotype: A much larger clone differs by one base, so this may be a read error. The V call is TRBV7-4, the J call TRBJ2-3; unclear D gene. The CDR3 consists of 12 residues. Germline lookup yields CDR1 SGHVT and CDR2 SQSDAQ. The CDR3, as DNA: TGTGTCAGCAGCCAGATCACAGATACGCAGTATTTT. Residues: CVSSQITDTQYF.

This chain joins TRBV7-9 and TRBJ2-7, with no clear D. CDR1 is SEHNR, CDR2 FQNEAQ, per germline (reference sequence). This CDR3 contains 11 residues. Trimming removed 7 bases from V and 5 bases from J, with 9 bases in between. The CDR3 loop reads CASTSRHEQYF. In DNA form, the CDR3 reads TGTGCCAGCACCTCACGACACGAGCAGTACTTC.

This clonotype was found many times. The V gene is TRBV5-5, the J gene TRBJ1-1, with a tentative D call TRBD1 (5 bases). Trimming stripped 0 bases from V and 7 bases from J, with 10 bases between. Per the germline V gene, CDR1 is SGHKS and CDR2 is YYEKEE (reference sequence). This CDR3 region has 13 residues. CDR3 coding DNA: TGTGCCAGCAGCTTGGGACAGTCGAGTGAAGCTTTCTTT. It yields the protein CASSLGQSSEAFF.

The chain recombines TRBV6-4 with TRBJ2-3; D remains ambiguous. Trimming removed 7 bases at V and 1 base at J, with 12 bases between. CDR1 and CDR2 from the germline V gene are MRHNA and SNTAGT. The CDR3 runs to 14 residues. The CDR3 region is CASTPSPGTDTQYF. The CDR3 nucleotides read TGTGCCAGCACCCCGAGTCCAGGCACAGATACGCAGTATTTT.